The rows below give T cell receptor beta chains drawn from one sample of a study of early T cells in non-severe SARS-CoV-2 infection. TCRdb processed the 5' RACE reads anew with MiXCR; each CDR3 protein has one entry. The sample holds tens of thousands of distinct CDR3 sequences; about 12% are singletons and the top ten take roughly 8.3%. The source material was whole blood. The receptors stem from an adult who was a healthcare worker with PCR-confirmed SARS-CoV-2 infection or an uninfected control (not recorded which). CDR3s include the opening cysteine and the closing phenylalanine or tryptophan. Fields, in order: D gene, clone size, J gene, V gene, CDR3 DNA, CDR3 protein. A D gene is named only where the DNA matches it firmly. A clone size is listed for some rows: how often the clone was seen (once, few, many), or a class if it is expanded.

d_call: -; clone_size: -; j_call: TRBJ2-2; v_call: TRBV4-2; cdr3_nt: TGTGCCAGCAGCCAAGTGGGACTCGCGAACACCGGGGAGCTGTTTTTT; cdr3_aa: CASSQVGLANTGELFF
d_call: -; clone_size: many; j_call: TRBJ1-2; v_call: TRBV20-1; cdr3_nt: TGCAGTGCTAGAGAACAGAATAACTATGGCTACACCTTC; cdr3_aa: CSAREQNNYGYTF
d_call: -; clone_size: many; j_call: TRBJ1-2; v_call: TRBV29-1; cdr3_nt: TGCAGCGTTGACGGACGACTTAACTATGGCTACACCTTC; cdr3_aa: CSVDGRLNYGYTF
d_call: -; clone_size: few; j_call: TRBJ1-4; v_call: TRBV6-6; cdr3_nt: TGTGCCAGCAGTTTGACGGCTCCGGTTGAAAAACTGTTTTTT; cdr3_aa: CASSLTAPVEKLFF
d_call: TRBD1; clone_size: -; j_call: TRBJ2-6; v_call: TRBV7-8; cdr3_nt: TGTGCCAGCAGCCAGGGGGCTGGGGCCAACGTCCTGACTTTC; cdr3_aa: CASSQGAGANVLTF
d_call: TRBD1; clone_size: -; j_call: TRBJ1-3; v_call: TRBV7-9; cdr3_nt: TGTGCCAGCAGCCCTACCGGGACAGGTTTGGCTGGAAACACCATATATTTT; cdr3_aa: CASSPTGTGLAGNTIYF
d_call: TRBD2; clone_size: many; j_call: TRBJ2-1; v_call: TRBV7-3; cdr3_nt: TGTGCCAGCAGCTTACTCGGACTAGCGGATAATGAGCAGTTCTTC; cdr3_aa: CASSLLGLADNEQFF
d_call: TRBD1; clone_size: many; j_call: TRBJ2-1; v_call: TRBV7-6; cdr3_nt: TGTGCCAGCAGCTTAGCCGGGACAGGTCTTAGAAATGAGCAGTTCTTC; cdr3_aa: CASSLAGTGLRNEQFF
d_call: TRBD2; clone_size: -; j_call: TRBJ2-2; v_call: TRBV20-1; cdr3_nt: TGCAGTGCTAGAGCACTAGCGGGATCGAGAGGTGGCGGGGAGCTGTTTTTT; cdr3_aa: CSARALAGSRGGGELFF
d_call: TRBD2; clone_size: -; j_call: TRBJ2-1; v_call: TRBV28; cdr3_nt: TGTGCCAGCAGTGGCTCTAGCGGGAGGGCCCTTTTTGAGCAGTTCTTC; cdr3_aa: CASSGSSGRALFEQFF
d_call: TRBD1; clone_size: -; j_call: TRBJ1-5; v_call: TRBV7-9; cdr3_nt: TGTGCCAGCAGCTTTGACAGGGACAATCAGCCCCAGCATTTT; cdr3_aa: CASSFDRDNQPQHF
d_call: TRBD1; clone_size: many; j_call: TRBJ2-3; v_call: TRBV7-6; cdr3_nt: TGTGCCAGCAGCTTAGCCCCGGGACAGAGTCTACCTACAGATACGCAGTATTTT; cdr3_aa: CASSLAPGQSLPTDTQYF
d_call: TRBD1; clone_size: many; j_call: TRBJ1-1; v_call: TRBV12-3/TRBV12-4; cdr3_nt: TGTGCCAGCAGTATACAGGGGATGGACACTGAAGCTTTCTTT; cdr3_aa: CASSIQGMDTEAFF
d_call: -; clone_size: -; j_call: TRBJ2-1; v_call: TRBV6-5; cdr3_nt: TGTGCCAGCACCCCTACTCTTACCTACAATGAGCAGTTCTTC; cdr3_aa: CASTPTLTYNEQFF
d_call: -; clone_size: -; j_call: TRBJ1-1; v_call: TRBV7-2; cdr3_nt: TGTGCCAGCAGCTTGAGCCTGTTGAACACTGAAGCTTTCTTT; cdr3_aa: CASSLSLLNTEAFF
d_call: -; clone_size: many; j_call: TRBJ2-5; v_call: TRBV7-7; cdr3_nt: TGTGCCAGCAGCTTAGGTGGGGGCTTCGAGACCCAGTACTTC; cdr3_aa: CASSLGGGFETQYF
d_call: TRBD2; clone_size: few; j_call: TRBJ2-1; v_call: TRBV28; cdr3_nt: TGTGCCAGCAGTATTTACCCTGGGACTAGCGGAAACAATGAGCAGTTCTTC; cdr3_aa: CASSIYPGTSGNNEQFF
d_call: -; clone_size: -; j_call: TRBJ2-2; v_call: TRBV24-1; cdr3_nt: TGTGCCACCAGTGATTTGCGCAGCGCGAACACCGGGGAGCTGTTTTTT; cdr3_aa: CATSDLRSANTGELFF
d_call: TRBD2; clone_size: -; j_call: TRBJ2-5; v_call: TRBV20-1; cdr3_nt: TGCAGTGTGCTAATCTGGCGGGGGGTACAAGAGACCCAGTACTTC; cdr3_aa: CSVLIWRGVQETQYF
d_call: -; clone_size: many; j_call: TRBJ2-3; v_call: TRBV4-1; cdr3_nt: TGCGCCAGCAGCCAAGAGGGTATTGCGACGCAGTATTTT; cdr3_aa: CASSQEGIATQYF
d_call: -; clone_size: -; j_call: TRBJ2-2; v_call: TRBV5-1; cdr3_nt: TGCGCCAGCAGCGGGAGGACCCCCGGGGAGCTGTTTTTT; cdr3_aa: CASSGRTPGELFF
d_call: -; clone_size: -; j_call: TRBJ2-2; v_call: TRBV7-9; cdr3_nt: TGTGCCAGCATCGCCAAATTAACCGGGGAGCTGTTTTTT; cdr3_aa: CASIAKLTGELFF
d_call: TRBD2; clone_size: few; j_call: TRBJ2-1; v_call: TRBV9; cdr3_nt: TGTGCCAGCACCATACTAGCGGGAGAAGGAGGTGAGCAGTTCTTC; cdr3_aa: CASTILAGEGGEQFF
d_call: -; clone_size: few; j_call: TRBJ2-1; v_call: TRBV7-3; cdr3_nt: TGTGCCAGCAGCCTGCCGACGGGTGCTCGGGAGCAGTTCTTC; cdr3_aa: CASSLPTGAREQFF
d_call: -; clone_size: few; j_call: TRBJ2-3; v_call: TRBV20-1; cdr3_nt: TGCAGTGCTGAGCTCAGGGATACGCAGTATTTT; cdr3_aa: CSAELRDTQYF
d_call: TRBD1; clone_size: few; j_call: TRBJ1-1; v_call: TRBV4-2; cdr3_nt: TGTGCCAGCAGCCACATAACAGGGGGCACTGAAGCTTTCTTT; cdr3_aa: CASSHITGGTEAFF
d_call: -; clone_size: few; j_call: TRBJ2-7; v_call: TRBV20-1; cdr3_nt: TGCAGTGCTAGAGCTCAGGGAGCCCTCGGCGAGCAGTACTTC; cdr3_aa: CSARAQGALGEQYF
d_call: -; clone_size: many; j_call: TRBJ2-3; v_call: TRBV29-1; cdr3_nt: TGCAGCGTGGGGGGTGGCACAGATACGCAGTATTTT; cdr3_aa: CSVGGGTDTQYF
d_call: -; clone_size: -; j_call: TRBJ2-5; v_call: TRBV9; cdr3_nt: TGTGCCAGCAGCGTAGGGCCCCCGGGGACCCAGTACTTC; cdr3_aa: CASSVGPPGTQYF
d_call: -; clone_size: many; j_call: TRBJ1-6; v_call: TRBV6-2/TRBV6-3; cdr3_nt: TGTGCCAGCAGTTGGGACATCGATAATTCACCCCTCCACTTT; cdr3_aa: CASSWDIDNSPLHF
d_call: -; clone_size: few; j_call: TRBJ2-5; v_call: TRBV7-6; cdr3_nt: TGTGCCAGCAGCTTAGGACGGGGACTCATGGAGACCCAGTACTTC; cdr3_aa: CASSLGRGLMETQYF
d_call: TRBD1; clone_size: -; j_call: TRBJ1-2; v_call: TRBV3-1; cdr3_nt: TGTGCCAGCAGCCAAGATACAGGGGTAGGCTACACCTTC; cdr3_aa: CASSQDTGVGYTF
d_call: TRBD1; clone_size: -; j_call: TRBJ1-6; v_call: TRBV4-2; cdr3_nt: TGTGCCAGCAGCCAAGAAATCGGGACAGGTCGTGTTTTGGCTAATTCACCCCTCCACTTT; cdr3_aa: CASSQEIGTGRVLANSPLHF
d_call: TRBD2; clone_size: once; j_call: TRBJ2-1; v_call: TRBV24-1; cdr3_nt: TGTGCCACCAGTGCCGAGCGGGAGAGGTATGAGCAGTTCTTC; cdr3_aa: CATSAERERYEQFF
d_call: TRBD1; clone_size: -; j_call: TRBJ2-1; v_call: TRBV20-1; cdr3_nt: TGCAGTGCTAGAGAGGACAGGGGGCCCTACAATGAGCAGTTCTTC; cdr3_aa: CSAREDRGPYNEQFF
d_call: -; clone_size: few; j_call: TRBJ1-1; v_call: TRBV5-1; cdr3_nt: TGCGCCAGCAGCCCGGCCCTTATGAACACTGAAGCTTTCTTT; cdr3_aa: CASSPALMNTEAFF
d_call: -; clone_size: -; j_call: TRBJ2-1; v_call: TRBV29-1; cdr3_nt: TGCAGCGTTGAGCGGAGGAATGAGCAGTTCTTC; cdr3_aa: CSVERRNEQFF
d_call: TRBD1; clone_size: -; j_call: TRBJ1-1; v_call: TRBV4-1; cdr3_nt: TGCGCCAGCAGCCAAGTACAGGGGTATACAGCTTTCTTT; cdr3_aa: CASSQVQGYTAFF
d_call: -; clone_size: many; j_call: TRBJ2-7; v_call: TRBV6-1; cdr3_nt: TGTGCCCACGGCGGATCCTACGAGCAGTACTTC; cdr3_aa: CAHGGSYEQYF
d_call: TRBD2; clone_size: -; j_call: TRBJ2-7; v_call: TRBV27; cdr3_nt: TGTGCCAGCAGTTCGCCCTTCACGCGGGAGGGACACGAGCAGTACTTC; cdr3_aa: CASSSPFTREGHEQYF
d_call: -; clone_size: -; j_call: TRBJ1-3; v_call: TRBV3-1; cdr3_nt: TGTGCCAGCAGCCAAAATCACTACTCTGGAAACACCATATATTTT; cdr3_aa: CASSQNHYSGNTIYF
d_call: -; clone_size: many; j_call: TRBJ1-2; v_call: TRBV12-5; cdr3_nt: TGTGCTAGTGGAGACAGGAACTATGGCTACACCTTC; cdr3_aa: CASGDRNYGYTF
d_call: -; clone_size: -; j_call: TRBJ2-5; v_call: TRBV11-2; cdr3_nt: TGTGCCAGCAGCTTAGCCCTACTGCGGCCAGGAGAGACCCAGTACTTC; cdr3_aa: CASSLALLRPGETQYF
d_call: TRBD1; clone_size: many; j_call: TRBJ2-2; v_call: TRBV28; cdr3_nt: TGTGCCAGCAGTTCTCGGGACAGTAGGCCCGGGGAGCTGTTTTTT; cdr3_aa: CASSSRDSRPGELFF
d_call: TRBD2; clone_size: many; j_call: TRBJ2-1; v_call: TRBV7-6; cdr3_nt: TGTGCCAGCAGAATAGCGGGAGGACGAAGCTCCTACAATGAGCAGTTCTTC; cdr3_aa: CASRIAGGRSSYNEQFF